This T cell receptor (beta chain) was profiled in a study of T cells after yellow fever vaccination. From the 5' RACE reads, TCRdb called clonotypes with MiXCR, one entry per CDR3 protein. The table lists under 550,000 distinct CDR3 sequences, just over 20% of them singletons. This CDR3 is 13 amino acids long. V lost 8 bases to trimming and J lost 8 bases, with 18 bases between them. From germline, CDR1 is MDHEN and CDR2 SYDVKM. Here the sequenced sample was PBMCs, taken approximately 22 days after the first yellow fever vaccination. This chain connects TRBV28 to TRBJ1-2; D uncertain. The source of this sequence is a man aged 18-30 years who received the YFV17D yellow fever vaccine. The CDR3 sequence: CASSLTGFFGYTF. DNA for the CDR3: TGTGCCAGCTCCCTCACGGGATTTTTCGGCTACACCTTC.